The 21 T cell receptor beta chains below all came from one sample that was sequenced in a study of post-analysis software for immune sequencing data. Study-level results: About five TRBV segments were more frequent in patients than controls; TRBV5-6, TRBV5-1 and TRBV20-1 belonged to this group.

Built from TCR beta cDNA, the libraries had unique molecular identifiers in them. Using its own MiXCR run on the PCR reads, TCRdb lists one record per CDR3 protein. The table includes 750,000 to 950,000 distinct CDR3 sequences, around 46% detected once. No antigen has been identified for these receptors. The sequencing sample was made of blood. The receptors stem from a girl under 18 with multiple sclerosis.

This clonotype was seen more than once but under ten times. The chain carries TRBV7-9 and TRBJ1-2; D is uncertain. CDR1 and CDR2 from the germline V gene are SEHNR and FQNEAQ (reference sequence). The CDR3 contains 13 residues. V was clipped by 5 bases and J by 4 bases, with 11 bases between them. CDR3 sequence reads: CASSLAQVYGYTF. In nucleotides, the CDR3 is TGTGCCAGCAGCCTCGCGCAGGTCTATGGCTACACCTTC.

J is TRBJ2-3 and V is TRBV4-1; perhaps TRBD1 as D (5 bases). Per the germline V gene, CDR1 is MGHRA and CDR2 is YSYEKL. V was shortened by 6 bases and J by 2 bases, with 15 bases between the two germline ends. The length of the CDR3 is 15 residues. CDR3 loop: CASRFGAESTDTQYF. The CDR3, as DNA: TGCGCCAGCAGATTTGGGGCAGAGTCCACAGATACGCAGTATTTT.

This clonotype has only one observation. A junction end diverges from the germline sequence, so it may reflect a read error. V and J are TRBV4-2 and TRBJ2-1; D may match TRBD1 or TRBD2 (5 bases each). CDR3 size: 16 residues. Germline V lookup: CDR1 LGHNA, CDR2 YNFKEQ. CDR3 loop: CANSQRGYSPGHEQFF. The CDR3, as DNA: TGTGCCAACAGCCAACGAGGGTACAGCCCGGGACATGAGCAGTTCTTC.

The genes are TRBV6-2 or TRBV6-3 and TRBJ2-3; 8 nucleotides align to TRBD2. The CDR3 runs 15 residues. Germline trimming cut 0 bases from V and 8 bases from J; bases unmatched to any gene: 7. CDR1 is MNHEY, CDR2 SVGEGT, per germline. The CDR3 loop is CASSYSRLAGVTQYF. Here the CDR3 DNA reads TGTGCCAGCAGTTACTCGAGGCTAGCGGGCGTTACGCAGTATTTT.

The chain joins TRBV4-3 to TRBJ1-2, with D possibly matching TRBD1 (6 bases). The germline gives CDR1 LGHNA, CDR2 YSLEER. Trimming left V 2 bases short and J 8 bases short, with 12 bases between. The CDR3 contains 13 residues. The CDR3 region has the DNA TGCGCCAGCAGCCAACAACCGGGGGGCGGCTACACCTTC. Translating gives CASSQQPGGGYTF.

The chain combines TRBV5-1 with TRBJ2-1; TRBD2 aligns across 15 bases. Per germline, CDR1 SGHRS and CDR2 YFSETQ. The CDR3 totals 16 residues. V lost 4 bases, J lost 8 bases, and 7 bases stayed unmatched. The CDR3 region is CASSGQGLAGGDEQFF. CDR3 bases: TGCGCCAGCAGCGGACAGGGACTAGCGGGAGGCGATGAGCAGTTCTTC.

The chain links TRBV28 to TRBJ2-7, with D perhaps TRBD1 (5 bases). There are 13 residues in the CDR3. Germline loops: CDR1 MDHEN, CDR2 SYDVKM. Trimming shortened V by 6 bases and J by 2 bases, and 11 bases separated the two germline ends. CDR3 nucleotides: TGTGCCAGCAGCCTTGACAGTCCCTACGAGCAGTACTTC. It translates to CASSLDSPYEQYF.

The CDR3 loop reads CASSLGGHYEQYF. DNA of the CDR3: TGTGCCAGCAGTTTAGGGGGACACTACGAGCAGTACTTC. The chain employs TRBV12-3 or TRBV12-4 and TRBJ2-7, with D tentatively TRBD1 (6 bases). The CDR3 runs 13 residues. V gave up 1 base and J gave up 3 bases, with 7 bases separating them.

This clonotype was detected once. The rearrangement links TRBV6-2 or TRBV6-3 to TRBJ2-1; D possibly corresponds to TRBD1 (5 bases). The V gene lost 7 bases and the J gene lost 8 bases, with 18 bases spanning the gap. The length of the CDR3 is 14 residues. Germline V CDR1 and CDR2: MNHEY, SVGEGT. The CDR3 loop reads CASMSAGRSDEQFF. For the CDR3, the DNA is TGTGCCAGCATGTCGGCAGGGCGATCCGATGAGCAGTTCTTC.

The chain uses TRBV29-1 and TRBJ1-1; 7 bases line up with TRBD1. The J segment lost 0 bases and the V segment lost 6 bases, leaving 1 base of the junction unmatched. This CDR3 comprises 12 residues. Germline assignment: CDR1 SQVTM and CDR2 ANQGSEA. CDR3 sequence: CSVGTVNTEAFF. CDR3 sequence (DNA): TGCAGCGTCGGGACAGTGAACACTGAAGCTTTCTTT.

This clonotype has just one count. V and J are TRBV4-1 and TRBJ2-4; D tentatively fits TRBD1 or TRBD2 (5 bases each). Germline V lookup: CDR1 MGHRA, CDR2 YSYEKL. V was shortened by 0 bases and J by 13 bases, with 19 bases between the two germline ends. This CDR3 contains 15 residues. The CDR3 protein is CASSQDQGTHSGQYF. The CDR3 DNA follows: TGCGCCAGCAGCCAAGATCAAGGGACGCATTCCGGGCAGTACTTC.

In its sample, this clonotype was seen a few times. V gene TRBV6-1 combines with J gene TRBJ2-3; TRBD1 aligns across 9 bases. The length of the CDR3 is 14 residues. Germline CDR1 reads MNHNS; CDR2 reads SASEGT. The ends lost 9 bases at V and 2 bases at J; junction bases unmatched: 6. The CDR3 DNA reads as TGTGCCAGTTCCCGGGACAGGGACACAGATACGCAGTATTTT. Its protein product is CASSRDRDTDTQYF.

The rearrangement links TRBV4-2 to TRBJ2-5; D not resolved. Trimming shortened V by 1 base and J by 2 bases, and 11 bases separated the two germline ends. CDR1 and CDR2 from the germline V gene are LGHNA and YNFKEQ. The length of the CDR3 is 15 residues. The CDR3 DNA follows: TGTGCCAGCAGCCAAGTTTCAGCAGATCAAGAGACCCAGTACTTC. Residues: CASSQVSADQETQYF.

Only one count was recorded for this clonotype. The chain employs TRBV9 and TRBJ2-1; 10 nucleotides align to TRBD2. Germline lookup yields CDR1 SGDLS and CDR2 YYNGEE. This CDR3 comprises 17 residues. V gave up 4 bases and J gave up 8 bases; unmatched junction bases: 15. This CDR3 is CASSSPRASGRGDEQFF. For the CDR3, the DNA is TGTGCCAGCAGCTCTCCTCGGGCTAGCGGGAGAGGCGATGAGCAGTTCTTC.

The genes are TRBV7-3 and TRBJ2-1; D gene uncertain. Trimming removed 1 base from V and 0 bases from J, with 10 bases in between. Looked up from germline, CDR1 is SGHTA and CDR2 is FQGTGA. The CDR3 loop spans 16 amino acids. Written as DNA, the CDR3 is TGTGCCAGCAGCTTAAGGGTTCCCAGCTCCTACAATGAGCAGTTCTTC. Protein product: CASSLRVPSSYNEQFF. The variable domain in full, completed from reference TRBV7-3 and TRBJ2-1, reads GAGVSQTPSNKVTEKGKYVELRCDPISGHTALYWYRQSLGQGPEFLIYFQGTGAADDSGLPNDRFFAVRPEGSVSTLKIQRTERGDSAVYLCASSLRVPSSYNEQFFGPGTRLTVL.

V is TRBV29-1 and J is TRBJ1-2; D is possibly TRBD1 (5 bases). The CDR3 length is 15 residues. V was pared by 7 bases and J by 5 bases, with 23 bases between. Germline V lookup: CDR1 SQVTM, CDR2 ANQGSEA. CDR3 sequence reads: CSAQSEGPPSYGYTF. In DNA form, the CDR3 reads TGCAGCGCCCAAAGCGAGGGGCCTCCTTCTTATGGCTACACCTTC.

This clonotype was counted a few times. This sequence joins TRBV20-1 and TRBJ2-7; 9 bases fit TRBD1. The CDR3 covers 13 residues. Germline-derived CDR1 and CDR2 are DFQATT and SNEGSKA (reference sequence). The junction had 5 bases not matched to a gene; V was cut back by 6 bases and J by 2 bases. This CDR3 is CSALTGGPYEQYF. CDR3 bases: TGCAGTGCCCTGACAGGGGGACCCTACGAGCAGTACTTC.

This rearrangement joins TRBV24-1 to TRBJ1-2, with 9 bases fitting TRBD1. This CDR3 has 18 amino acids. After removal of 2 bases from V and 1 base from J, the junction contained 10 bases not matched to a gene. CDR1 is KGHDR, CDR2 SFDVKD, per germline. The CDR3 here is CATSDSRRETGGNYGYTF. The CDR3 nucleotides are TGTGCCACCAGTGATTCCAGGAGGGAGACAGGGGGTAACTATGGCTACACCTTC.

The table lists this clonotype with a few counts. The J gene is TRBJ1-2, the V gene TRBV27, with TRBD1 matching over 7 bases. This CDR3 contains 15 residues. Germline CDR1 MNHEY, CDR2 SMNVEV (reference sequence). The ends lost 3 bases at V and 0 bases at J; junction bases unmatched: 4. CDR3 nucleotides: TGTGCCAGCAGTTTTTCAGACAGGGCTAACTATGGCTACACCTTC. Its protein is CASSFSDRANYGYTF.

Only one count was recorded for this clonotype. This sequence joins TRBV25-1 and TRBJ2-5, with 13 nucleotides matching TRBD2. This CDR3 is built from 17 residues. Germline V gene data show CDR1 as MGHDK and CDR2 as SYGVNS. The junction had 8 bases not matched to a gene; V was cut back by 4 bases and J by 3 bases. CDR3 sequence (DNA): TGTGCCAGCAGTGCTGGCTGGGGACTAGCGGGAAAAGAGACCCAGTACTTC. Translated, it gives CASSAGWGLAGKETQYF.

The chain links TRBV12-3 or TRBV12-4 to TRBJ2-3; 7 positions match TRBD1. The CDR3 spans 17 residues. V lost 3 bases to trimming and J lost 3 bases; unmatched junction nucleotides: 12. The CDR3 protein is CASSLGETGYGTDTQYF. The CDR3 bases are TGTGCCAGCAGTTTGGGGGAGACAGGGTATGGTACAGATACGCAGTATTTT.